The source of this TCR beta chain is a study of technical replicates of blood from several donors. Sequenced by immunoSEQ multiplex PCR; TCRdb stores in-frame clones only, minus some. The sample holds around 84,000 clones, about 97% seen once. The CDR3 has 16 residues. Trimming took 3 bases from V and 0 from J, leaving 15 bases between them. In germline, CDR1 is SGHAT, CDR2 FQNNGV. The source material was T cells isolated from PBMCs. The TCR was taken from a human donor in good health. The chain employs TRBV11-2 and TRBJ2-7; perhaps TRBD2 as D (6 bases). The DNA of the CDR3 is TGTGCCAGCAGCTTTTCCGGGACTCCGAGCTCCTACGAGCAGTACTTC. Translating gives CASSFSGTPSSYEQYF.